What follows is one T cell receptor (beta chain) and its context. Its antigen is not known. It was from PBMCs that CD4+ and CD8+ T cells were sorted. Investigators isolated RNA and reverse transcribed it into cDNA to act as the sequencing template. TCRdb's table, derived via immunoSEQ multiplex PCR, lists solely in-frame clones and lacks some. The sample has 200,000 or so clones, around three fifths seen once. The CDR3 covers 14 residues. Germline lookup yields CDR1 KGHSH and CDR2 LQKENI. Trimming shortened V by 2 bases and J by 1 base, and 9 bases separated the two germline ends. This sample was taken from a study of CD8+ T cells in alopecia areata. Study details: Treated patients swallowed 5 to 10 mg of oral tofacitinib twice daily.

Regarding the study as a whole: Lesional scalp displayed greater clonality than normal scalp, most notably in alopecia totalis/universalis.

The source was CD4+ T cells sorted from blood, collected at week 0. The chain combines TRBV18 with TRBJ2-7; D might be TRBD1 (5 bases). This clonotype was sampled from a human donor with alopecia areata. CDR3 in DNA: TGTGCCAGCTCACCAACTGGGGCGTCCTACGAGCAGTACTTC. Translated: CASSPTGASYEQYF.